This TCR beta chain appears in the sequencing data of a study of regulatory and conventional T cells in breast cancer. Via MiXCR, TCRdb re-called the PCR reads, giving one row per CDR3 protein. The sample contains more than 15,000 distinct CDR3 sequences, 25% to 40% of which appear only once. Germline V gives CDR1 SEHNR, CDR2 FQNEAQ (reference sequence). V was clipped by 5 bases and J by 2 bases, with 16 bases between them. This CDR3 spans 15 amino acids. This clonotype was counted once. The sample was conventional T cells from blood. The J gene is TRBJ2-7, the V gene TRBV7-9; D gene unclear. The TCR comes from a female donor in good health. The CDR3 protein is CASSPLDRGPYEQYF. The CDR3 region has the DNA TGTGCCAGCAGCCCTCTGGACCGCGGCCCCTACGAGCAGTACTTC.